This T cell receptor (beta chain) was identified in a study of monozygotic twins with inflammatory bowel disease. The CDR3 loop spans 15 amino acids. Per germline, CDR1 DFQATT and CDR2 SNEGSKA (reference sequence). UMIs bearing a 6-nucleotide sample barcode were added through template switching. Using the 5' RACE reads, TCRdb records one entry per CDR3 protein without DNA. The data show approximately 380,000 distinct CDR3 sequences, and the top ten clones hold approximately 2.4%. Input material: blood. The chain combines TRBV20-1 with TRBJ1-4. The TCR comes from a human donor with ulcerative colitis or Crohn's disease, or a healthy co-twin of an affected twin (not recorded which). CDR3 in amino acids: CSAPNRVESNEKLFF.